This T cell receptor (beta chain) was sequenced during a study of T cell responses to AZD1222 COVID-19 vaccine (dated by TCRdb to 2020 to 2023). In terms of the full investigation: TCR sequencing covered some 240 trial participants: 200 to 220 given two doses of AZD1222 and 26 given two doses of MenACWY control vaccine. Trial participants were enrolled by age into subgroups of 18-55, 56-69 and 70-plus years, and roughly 150, 30 and 60 TCR-sequenced participants, respectively, were included in these subgroups. Summary of the overall study and its limitations: Conclusions about previously exposed vaccinees were limited because only a handful of AZD1222 recipients were SARS-CoV-2 seropositive at baseline. The 56-69-year group was small, and its depth increase did not reach significance, likely because of low power. Epitopes outside the regions mutated in the B.1.351 and B.1.1.7 variants were reportedly recognized by nearly half of the unique spike-specific TCRs. CD4 TCRs associated with the vaccine covered the entire spike protein, and the dominant responses were in regions 160-218 and 743-854. A significant rise in spike-specific TCR breadth and depth was observed after two AZD1222 doses relative to day 0 and relative to MenACWY recipients. Because no samples from the day 14 peak response were available, repertoires could be characterized only after the peak T cell response. Participants were mostly white British, with more females than males. The authors suggested clonal diversity may have been underestimated.

The CDR3 regions of human TCRbeta chains were subjected to immunosequencing. Concerning the study's data processing: Repertoire TCRs were checked for matches against a reference library of SARS-CoV-2-specific TCRs that had been generated using the MIRA antigen-specificity platform. Breadth was defined as the fraction of unique TCRs that were SARS-CoV-2-associated, and depth was defined as the fraction of total T cells that were SARS-CoV-2-associated. Each spike-specific TCR was assigned to its reactive spike region and to a CD4 or CD8 class using the MIRA data. Log10-transformed breadth and depth values were compared by one-way ANOVA with Sidak's multiple comparisons tests. Sourced from immuneACCESS, this table was stored by TCRdb with only in-frame sequences that have V and J called. A share of the clones is absent; for the studies checked, an unresolved V gene accounts for under half, and the remainder has no known explanation. The V and J calls and the clone size are those of that table, but D and trimming were determined from the DNA. The sample profile shows more than 95,000 clones; over 75% of them were found once. The leading ten clones occupy 3.9% of the sample.

With respect to this clone: Its antigen remains undetermined. The sample holds no much larger clone one base away, and base qualities are not on file.

Between the V and J ends, shortened by 2 bases and 5 bases respectively, the junction contains 7 bases. The CDR3, from cysteine to phenylalanine, totals 13 residues. Only CDR3 DNA is held: 39 bases, read in frame from base 1. The germline V gene sets CDR1 to SGHTA and CDR2 to FQGTGA. The sample's time point label, in plain terms: baseline before first vaccination. Taken with the paper, the label for treatment or condition translates to: meningococcal conjugate vaccine given as trial control. Samples from vaccinated people were obtained from the UK trials COV001 and COV002, which included a single-blind randomized controlled phase 2/3 trial of AZD1222 (ChAdOx1 nCoV-19) in healthy adults. Trial participant PBMC samples were collected at day 0 and day 28 after the second dose for TCRbeta chain sequencing.

The V gene is TRBV7-3 and the J gene is TRBJ2-1; there is no confident call for the D gene. The origin of this receptor is an adult in good health. Sequencing used peripheral blood, obtained on day 0 of MenACWY control vaccination. CDR3 protein: CASSLDLDNEQFF. In nucleotides, the sequence is TGTGCCAGCAGCTTAGACCTCGACAATGAGCAGTTCTTC.